This TCR beta chain was identified in a study of blood T cell repertoires in COVID-19. Those who participated ranged in age from roughly 18 to 100 years and resided in approximately 23 US areas. Per the study methods: Estimation of nucleated cell counts was performed using reference gene primer amplification. TCRdb's table, derived via immunoSEQ multiplex PCR, lists solely in-frame clones and lacks some. The V and J calls and clone size were taken over from that table, and D and trimming were inferred from the DNA. The data contain fewer than 600,000 clones, 70% to 90% of them singletons. This clone occurred many times. This CDR3 comprises 12 residues. From germline, CDR1 is SGHDT and CDR2 YYEEEE. V was cut by 5 bases and J by 7 bases, with 12 bases left in between.

The TCR comes from a middle-aged woman who had recovered from COVID-19. This chain uses TRBV5-6 with TRBJ1-2; D is unresolved. Sequencing was done on a sample of PBMCs or T cells enriched from blood (not recorded which). The CDR3 DNA sequence: TGTGCCAGCAGGGACGGGAGGCTTGGCTACACCTTC. As protein: CASRDGRLGYTF.